A selection of T cell receptor beta chains follows, all from one sample in a study of blood T cell repertoires in COVID-19. Method: immunoSEQ multiplex PCR; TCRdb's copy keeps in-frame clones and lacks some. The table lists some 250,000 clones, about four fifths of them singletons, with more than 6.5% in the top ten. Sequencing used peripheral blood. These TCRs come from a man aged 35 to 55 with active or convalescent COVID-19. Both conserved end residues are part of each CDR3. The D gene is left open where the match is weak. A clone size is listed for some rows: how often the clone was seen (once, few, many), or a class if it is expanded.

d_call v_call clone_size cdr3_aa
TRBD2 TRBV7-3 . CASSPRGTSGNELSYEQYF
TRBD2 TRBV5-1 . CASSLTSLAGAYEQYF
TRBD1 TRBV6-5 once CASSYSGTGVRPEAFF
. TRBV4-2 . CASSQTPQGNGEKLFF
TRBD1 TRBV4-2 . CASSQGQGNGELFF
. TRBV21-1 . CASIPSWDKSLSVNTGELFF
TRBD1 TRBV11-2 few CASSGGQGKYSPLHF
. TRBV6-1 . CASSEARPYEQYF
. TRBV5-1 . CASSPHQGSGELFF
. TRBV3-1/TRBV3-2 . CASSQDGGQNNQPQHF
. TRBV2 . CASRLRGSQETQYF
TRBD1 TRBV6-5 once CASSYGTVDQPQHF
. TRBV3-1/TRBV3-2 . CASSAKLQGEAFF
. TRBV5-1 few CASSFATASYEQYF
. TRBV4-3 once CASSQDVYSNQPQHF
. TRBV24-1 . CATSERQGGQDTQYF
. TRBV28 . CASSQRHYTF